What follows are 32 T cell receptor beta chains derived from one specimen sequenced in a study of cytomegalovirus exposure and HLA in healthy donors. The PCR employed 60 Vbeta primers together with 13 Jbeta primers. This table comes from immunoSEQ multiplex PCR, and its TCRdb copy is limited to in-frame clones, with some not included. The sample has about 180,000 clones, roughly 78% seen once. Sequenced sample: PBMCs. The receptors originated from a woman in her 30s in good health and CMV-seronegative.

The chain joins TRBV5-1 to TRBJ1-2; tentative D call: TRBD1 (5 bases). This CDR3 region has 16 residues. Deletions cut 2 bases from V and 8 bases from J, with 22 bases between. Germline V gives CDR1 SGHRS, CDR2 YFSETQ. CDR3 sequence reads: CASSFGRPQGGWGYTF. The CDR3 region has the DNA TGCGCCAGCAGCTTCGGGAGGCCCCAGGGCGGTTGGGGCTACACCTTC.

The chain recombines TRBV7-3 with TRBJ1-4; D gene ambiguous. In germline, CDR1 is SGHTA, CDR2 FQGTGA. V was clipped by 6 bases and J by 0 bases, with 11 bases between them. This CDR3 spans 15 amino acids. CDR3 amino acids: CASRLLVATNEKLFF. The DNA of the CDR3 is TGTGCCAGCAGGCTTCTCGTAGCAACTAATGAAAAACTGTTTTTT.

This chain links TRBV29-1 with TRBJ2-5; 7 nucleotides line up with TRBD2. CDR1 and CDR2 (germline): SQVTM, ANQGSEA. The CDR3 consists of 14 residues. After removal of 1 base from V and 4 bases from J, the junction contained 6 bases not matched to a gene. The CDR3 here is CSVEAPGRGETQYF. The CDR3 DNA reads TGCAGCGTTGAAGCCCCGGGGAGGGGAGAGACCCAGTACTTC.

The chain joins TRBV28 to TRBJ1-1; D is unresolved. This CDR3 contains 14 residues. Germline V lookup: CDR1 MDHEN, CDR2 SYDVKM. The V gene lost 3 bases and the J gene lost 2 bases, with 10 bases spanning the gap. CDR3 sequence reads: CASSFPGPNTEAFF. The DNA of the CDR3 is TGTGCCAGCAGTTTCCCAGGCCCTAACACTGAAGCTTTCTTT.

This sequence joins TRBV7-2 and TRBJ2-1; the D is unclear. Germline CDR1 and CDR2: SGHTA and FQGNSA. This CDR3 contains 15 residues. V was shortened by 0 bases and J by 7 bases, with 13 bases between the two germline ends. CDR3 sequence reads: CASSLAKKAPNEQFF. The CDR3 bases are TGTGCCAGCAGCTTAGCCAAAAAAGCCCCTAATGAGCAGTTCTTC.

The chain links TRBV4-1 to TRBJ2-5; 7 bases are a match to TRBD1. The CDR3 has 17 residues. Germline V gene data show CDR1 as MGHRA and CDR2 as YSYEKL. The J segment lost 2 bases and the V segment lost 0 bases, leaving 9 bases of the junction unmatched. The CDR3 here is CASSQELLTGLQETQYF. The CDR3 DNA reads TGCGCCAGCAGCCAAGAGTTGCTGACAGGGCTACAAGAGACCCAGTACTTC.

The rearrangement links TRBV6-1 to TRBJ2-7, with 8 bases that match TRBD2. J gave up 0 bases and V 4 bases, and 5 bases lay outside the gene matches. The CDR3 loop spans 15 amino acids. Germline V gene data show CDR1 as MNHNS and CDR2 as SASEGT. DNA of the CDR3: TGTGCCAGCAGTGGTGTGGGACTAGTCTCCTACGAGCAGTACTTC. Its translation is CASSGVGLVSYEQYF.

CDR3 loop: CASSREGAGSPLHF. The DNA for the CDR3 is TGTGCCAGCAGCCGTGAGGGGGCCGGCTCACCCCTCCACTTT. The genes are TRBV5-4 and TRBJ1-6; 7 bases are a match to TRBD1. Germline CDR1 reads SGHNT; CDR2 reads YYREEE (reference sequence). This CDR3 comprises 14 residues. The ends lost 4 bases at V and 10 bases at J; junction bases unmatched: 8.

This chain uses TRBV5-1 with TRBJ2-5, with D uncertain. The CDR3 sequence is 15 residues long. V lost 4 bases and J 5 bases, leaving 18 bases between the germline ends. The V gene's germline CDR1 is SGHRS and CDR2 YFSETQ. In DNA, the CDR3 is TGCGCCAGCAGCCCCTCGGTGGGTCGGCGGGAGACCCAGTACTTC. This translates into CASSPSVGRRETQYF.

Regarding this clone: Its ends do not fully match the called genes, so a read error is possible. This sequence joins TRBV7-2 and TRBJ2-7; 12 bases are a match to TRBD2. Germline loops: CDR1 SGHTA, CDR2 FQGNSA. The CDR3 is 14 residues long. The CDR3 DNA is TGTGCCAGCAGACCAGAGCTAGCGGGGGGGCGTTGGTTCTTC. It translates to CASRPELAGGRWFF.

In this sample, this clone turned up once. The genes are TRBV6-4 and TRBJ1-1, with D uncertain. The CDR3 extends over 14 amino acids. The ends were cut back, 4 bases at V and 3 bases at J, with 12 bases in the middle. Germline CDR1 reads MRHNA; CDR2 reads SNTAGT. CDR3 loop: CASSARESDTEAFF. The CDR3 bases are TGTGCCAGCAGTGCGAGGGAATCGGACACTGAAGCTTTCTTT.

V and J are TRBV5-3 and TRBJ1-6; possibly TRBD1 for D (5 bases). TRBV5-3 is an open reading frame, and its role is uncertain. There are 15 residues in the CDR3. The V end was cut by 4 bases, the J end by 10 bases, with 18 bases between. The CDR3 DNA sequence: TGTGCCAGAAGCCCCCAGGACATATCATACTCACCCCTCCACTTT. It yields the protein CARSPQDISYSPLHF.

The chain joins TRBV10-3 to TRBJ2-3, with 7 positions matching TRBD2. CDR1 and CDR2 (germline): ENHRY, SYGVKD. The CDR3 is made up of 17 amino acids. The V and J ends lost 4 bases and 0 bases, in that order; junction bases with no gene match: 10. The chain's CDR3 is CAISGLRASGSTDTQYF. As DNA, the CDR3 is TGTGCCATCAGTGGATTAAGGGCTAGCGGAAGCACAGATACGCAGTATTTT.

The chain joins TRBV6-4 to TRBJ2-1, with a tentative D call TRBD2 (5 bases). V lost 8 bases to trimming and J lost 6 bases, with 17 bases between them. The CDR3 runs to 14 residues. Per the germline V gene, CDR1 is MRHNA and CDR2 is SNTAGT. The CDR3 DNA reads as TGTGCCAGCGCCCCGCGGGCTAGTGGCAATGAGCAGTTCTTC. Protein sequence: CASAPRASGNEQFF.

The V and J genes are TRBV9 and TRBJ2-7; 7 bases fit TRBD1. CDR1 is SGDLS, CDR2 YYNGEE, per germline. Trimming removed 0 bases from V and 5 bases from J; junction bases left unmatched: 8. The CDR3 is 15 amino acids. Written as DNA, the CDR3 is TGTGCCAGCAGCGTAGTCGGGACAGATTACGACGAGCAGTACTTC. It codes for CASSVVGTDYDEQYF.

The chain carries TRBV6-5 and TRBJ2-3, with 7 bases that match TRBD2. Germline CDR1 reads MNHEY; CDR2 reads SVGAGI. V dropped 6 bases and J dropped 3; count of bases not matched to a gene: 9. This CDR3 spans 15 amino acids. The DNA of the CDR3 is TGTGCCAGCAGGGCAAGCGGGGCCCAAACAGATACGCAGTATTTT. Amino acid sequence: CASRASGAQTDTQYF.

The genes are TRBV7-3 and TRBJ2-1, with 9 bases identical to TRBD1. Germline CDR1 and CDR2: SGHTA and FQGTGA. The V segment lost 4 bases and the J segment 0 bases; nucleotides outside the gene matches: 16. There are 20 residues in the CDR3. CDR3 amino acids: CASSSKGTGHVGVSYNEQFF. CDR3 nucleotides: TGTGCCAGCAGCTCAAAAGGGACAGGGCACGTGGGGGTCTCCTACAATGAGCAGTTCTTC.

This rearrangement joins TRBV5-1 to TRBJ2-3; D not resolved. V lost 4 bases, J lost 4 bases, and 7 bases lay in between. The CDR3 runs 12 residues. The germline CDR1 and CDR2 sequences are SGHRS and YFSETQ. CDR3 protein: CASSPTADTQYF. The CDR3 DNA follows: TGCGCCAGCAGCCCAACGGCAGATACGCAGTATTTT.

The chain joins TRBV11-2 to TRBJ1-1, with D possibly being TRBD1 (5 bases). The CDR3 contains 11 residues. Per germline, CDR1 SGHAT and CDR2 FQNNGV. Trimming stripped 5 bases from V and 8 bases from J, with 9 bases between. The CDR3 region has the DNA TGTGCCAGCAGCCTCAGGACAGAAGCTTTCTTT. The encoded protein is CASSLRTEAFF. The variable domain in full, with the rest retrieved from reference TRBV11-2 and TRBJ1-1, is EAGVAQSPRYKIIEKRQSVAFWCNPISGHATLYWYQQILGQGPKLLIQFQNNGVVDDSQLPKDRFSAERLKGVDSTLKIQPAKLEDSAVYLCASSLRTEAFFGQGTRLTVV.

This clone occurred a few times. The chain recombines TRBV2 with TRBJ2-7; tentatively, D is TRBD2 (6 bases). The germline CDR1 and CDR2 sequences are SNHLY and FYNNEI. The ends were cut back, 7 bases at V and 0 bases at J, with 16 bases in the middle. The CDR3 covers 15 residues. CDR3 sequence reads: CASKWTAGTSYEQYF. The CDR3 DNA sequence: TGTGCCAGCAAATGGACCGCGGGGACCTCCTACGAGCAGTACTTC.

The V and J genes are TRBV4-1 and TRBJ2-7; 7 bases are a match to TRBD2. CDR1 and CDR2 (germline): MGHRA, YSYEKL. With 4 bases clipped from V and 2 bases from J, the junction kept 8 bases outside the gene matches. This CDR3 comprises 15 residues. DNA for the CDR3: TGCGCCAGCAGCCCCGGGGGGACGGCCACCTACGAGCAGTACTTC. It encodes CASSPGGTATYEQYF.

Comments on this clone: At one end the junction does not follow the germline gene, possibly because of a read error. The chain couples TRBV7-9 to TRBJ1-2; D is unresolved. The CDR3 covers 14 residues. Germline V gene lookup returns CDR1 SEHNR and CDR2 FQNEAQ (reference sequence). The CDR3 DNA reads as TGTTCCAGCAGCGAATCCTTGGGAGGCTATGGCTACACCTTC. This translates into CSSSESLGGYGYTF.

This sequence joins TRBV9 and TRBJ1-6; 7 nucleotides align to TRBD1. The CDR3 has 16 amino acids. V shed 5 bases and J 6 bases; nucleotides not matched to a gene: 11. Germline V gene lookup returns CDR1 SGDLS and CDR2 YYNGEE. CDR3: CASSRQTGQTNSPLHF. The DNA of the CDR3 is TGTGCCAGCAGTAGACAAACGGGACAGACTAATTCACCCCTCCACTTT.

V is TRBV25-1 and J is TRBJ1-2, with TRBD1 matching 8 bases. Trimming removed 7 bases from V and 4 bases from J; junction bases left unmatched: 8. The CDR3 runs 14 residues. Germline-derived CDR1 and CDR2 are MGHDK and SYGVNS. CDR3 sequence: CASTLGQGSYGYTF. The DNA of the CDR3 is TGTGCCAGCACTCTCGGACAGGGAAGCTATGGCTACACCTTC.

V is TRBV7-6 and J is TRBJ2-2; a weak D match, TRBD1 (6 bases). The CDR3 length is 17 residues. Germline V gene data show CDR1 as SGHVS and CDR2 as FNYEAQ. The V gene lost 2 bases and the J gene lost 2 bases, with 15 bases spanning the gap. The CDR3 DNA reads TGTGCCAGCAGCTTATTTTTGGGGGCTAGTAACACCGGGGAGCTGTTTTTT. Encoded protein: CASSLFLGASNTGELFF.

The chain joins TRBV5-1 to TRBJ2-6; possible D gene TRBD1, 6 bases. CDR3 length: 15 residues. CDR1 is SGHRS and CDR2 is YFSETQ in the germline V gene. V lost 4 bases to trimming and J lost 0 bases, with 8 bases between them. CDR3 sequence reads: CASSADSSGANVLTF. In DNA form, the CDR3 reads TGCGCCAGCAGCGCGGACAGCTCTGGGGCCAACGTCCTGACTTTC.

The chain couples TRBV2 to TRBJ1-2; the D is unclear. Germline V gives CDR1 SNHLY, CDR2 FYNNEI. The CDR3 sequence is 14 residues long. The V and J ends lost 5 bases and 4 bases respectively, with 14 bases between them. Here the CDR3 reads CASSNTKGGYGYTF. The DNA of the CDR3 is TGTGCCAGCAGTAACACCAAAGGCGGCTATGGCTACACCTTC.

The chain has TRBV19 and TRBJ1-2; 8 nucleotides line up with TRBD1. Germline CDR1 and CDR2: LNHDA and SQIVND (reference sequence). The CDR3 length is 13 residues. V lost 5 bases to trimming and J lost 6 bases; unmatched junction nucleotides: 5. The CDR3 DNA follows: TGTGCCAGTAGTCAGGACAGGGCAGATGGCTACACCTTC. Its protein product is CASSQDRADGYTF. Based on the CDR3 plus reference TRBV19 and TRBJ1-2, the full variable domain is DGGITQSPKYLFRKEGQNVTLSCEQNLNHDAMYWYRQDPGQGLRLIYYSQIVNDFQKGDIAEGYSVSREKKESFPLTVTSAQKNPTAFYLCASSQDRADGYTFGSGTRLTVV.

This chain joins TRBV5-6 and TRBJ2-1; no definite D call. Trimming stripped 2 bases from V and 0 bases from J, with 15 bases between. The germline V gene encodes CDR1 SGHDT and CDR2 YYEEEE. The CDR3 runs to 17 residues. CDR3 sequence: CASSFIPRFSSYNEQFF. The CDR3 DNA follows: TGTGCCAGCAGCTTCATTCCGAGGTTCAGCTCCTACAATGAGCAGTTCTTC.

The rearrangement uses TRBV15 and TRBJ2-1; TRBD1 agrees at 9 bases. The CDR3 has 15 residues. J lost 8 bases, V lost 0 bases, and 5 bases had no gene match. The germline CDR1 and CDR2 sequences are LNHNV and YYDKDF (reference sequence). The CDR3 sequence is CATSRDSGTGYEQFF. CDR3 bases: TGTGCCACCAGCAGAGATTCCGGGACAGGGTATGAGCAGTTCTTC.

This clone has a handful of counts. V gene TRBV6-1 combines with J gene TRBJ1-2; tentatively, D is TRBD1 (6 bases). Trimming cost V 7 bases and J 2 bases, with 11 bases left between them. The CDR3 runs 13 residues. Germline lookup yields CDR1 MNHNS and CDR2 SASEGT. The CDR3: CASIRGQNYGYTF. The CDR3 nucleotides read TGTGCCAGCATCCGAGGACAGAACTATGGCTACACCTTC.

The V gene is TRBV30, the J gene TRBJ2-2; the match to TRBD1 covers 7 bases. V shed 4 bases and J 6 bases; nucleotides not matched to a gene: 8. The CDR3 contains 14 residues. The germline V gene encodes CDR1 GTSNPN and CDR2 SVGIG (reference sequence). As DNA, the CDR3 is TGTGCCTGGACCCTTGGGCAGGGGGCCGGGGAGCTGTTTTTT. It yields the protein CAWTLGQGAGELFF. Full variable domain (rest looked up from reference TRBV30 and TRBJ2-2): SQTIHQWPATLVQPVGSPLSLECTVEGTSNPNLYWYRQAAGRGLQLLFYSVGIGQISSEVPQNLSASRPQDRQFILSSKKLLLSDSGFYLCAWTLGQGAGELFFGEGSRLTVL.